Shown below are 12 T cell receptor beta chains from a single sample sequenced in a study of response to subunit inactivated influenza vaccine. TCRdb reprocessed the RT-PCR reads via MiXCR and lists one record per CDR3 protein. The sample carries 400,000 to 650,000 distinct CDR3 sequences, roughly 7.6% recorded once. The specimen comprised PBMCs from blood, sampled less than 30 months after vaccination. All receptors derive from a man between 50 and 69 years old who received an inactivated influenza vaccine.

The V call is TRBV20-1, the J call TRBJ2-1, with TRBD2 as a possible D gene (6 bases). CDR3 length equals 18 residues. Germline-derived CDR1 and CDR2 are DFQATT and SNEGSKA (reference sequence). Trimming shortened V by 0 bases and J by 5 bases, and 23 bases separated the two germline ends. Here the CDR3 reads CSAREESKVGGKNNEQFF. The CDR3 nucleotides are TGCAGTGCTAGAGAAGAGTCAAAGGTGGGCGGGAAGAACAATGAGCAGTTCTTC.

This clonotype was seen many times. This chain links TRBV7-6 with TRBJ2-7; D perhaps matches TRBD2 (6 bases). The germline V gene encodes CDR1 SGHVS and CDR2 FNYEAQ. V shed 5 bases and J shed 6 bases, with 23 bases lying between them. CDR3 length equals 16 residues. The CDR3 loop is CASSLQQMAGRTEQYF. The CDR3 DNA reads TGTGCCAGCAGCCTCCAGCAAATGGCGGGGAGGACCGAGCAGTACTTC.

This clonotype was found many times. The J gene is TRBJ2-5, the V gene TRBV5-1, with 10 bases fitting TRBD1. Trimming removed 4 bases from V and 1 base from J; junction bases left unmatched: 4. There are 15 residues in the CDR3. Germline loops: CDR1 SGHRS, CDR2 YFSETQ. As DNA, the CDR3 is TGCGCCAGCAGCCTCGGGACAGGGGCCCAAGAGACCCAGTACTTC. Amino acid sequence: CASSLGTGAQETQYF.

This chain links TRBV7-2 with TRBJ2-7; perhaps TRBD1 as D (6 bases). The CDR3 is 13 amino acids. Trimming removed 5 bases from V and 3 bases from J, with 11 bases in between. The germline gives CDR1 SGHTA, CDR2 FQGNSA. The CDR3 spells CASSVNRVYEQYF. The CDR3 DNA reads as TGTGCCAGCAGCGTAAACAGGGTCTACGAGCAGTACTTC.

The chain carries TRBV7-6 and TRBJ2-1; no firm D call. The CDR3 totals 17 residues. The ends were cut back, 2 bases at V and 3 bases at J, with 17 bases in the middle. The germline CDR1 and CDR2 sequences are SGHVS and FNYEAQ. The CDR3 loop is CASSLRSSPFGYNEQFF. The DNA for the CDR3 is TGTGCCAGCAGCTTACGCAGCTCCCCCTTCGGCTACAATGAGCAGTTCTTC. Drawing the rest from reference TRBV7-6 and TRBJ2-1, the complete variable domain is GAGVSQSPRYKVTKRGQDVALRCDPISGHVSLYWYRQALGQGPEFLTYFNYEAQQDKSGLPNDRFSAERPEGSISTLTIQRTEQRDSAMYRCASSLRSSPFGYNEQFFGPGTRLTVL.

This clonotype was observed many times. V usage is TRBV7-9 and J usage is TRBJ1-4; maybe TRBD1 (6 bases). V was pared by 1 base and J by 7 bases, with 13 bases between. The germline V gene has CDR1 SEHNR and CDR2 FQNEAQ (reference sequence). This CDR3 has 15 amino acids. CDR3 in amino acids: CASSLGGTGIEKLFF. The CDR3 bases are TGTGCCAGCAGCTTAGGGGGTACAGGGATTGAAAAACTGTTTTTT.

This clonotype was seen only a few times. The CDR3 is CSARGTGNSYNEQFF. The CDR3 nucleotides read TGCAGTGCTAGGGGGACAGGGAACTCCTACAATGAGCAGTTCTTC. The rearrangement joins TRBV20-1 to TRBJ2-1; 9 bases are shared with TRBD1. CDR3 size: 15 residues. The germline CDR1 and CDR2 sequences are DFQATT and SNEGSKA (reference sequence). The ends lost 3 bases at V and 0 bases at J; junction bases unmatched: 3.

This clonotype was observed a few times. This chain uses TRBV4-2 with TRBJ1-4; TRBD1 is a possible D gene (6 bases). Trimming took 3 bases from V and 0 from J, leaving 8 bases between them. CDR1 and CDR2 from the germline V gene are LGHNA and YNFKEQ. The CDR3 totals 15 residues. As DNA, the CDR3 is TGTGCCAGCAGCCAGAGACAGGCAACTAATGAAAAACTGTTTTTT. It codes for CASSQRQATNEKLFF.

The chain employs TRBV3-1 and TRBJ2-1; D ambiguous. This CDR3 spans 13 amino acids. V was pared by 1 base and J by 13 bases, with 14 bases between. The germline CDR1 and CDR2 sequences are LGHDT and YNNKEL (reference sequence). The CDR3 reads CASSQGIIGPQFF. Written as DNA, the CDR3 is TGTGCCAGCAGCCAAGGTATTATAGGTCCCCAGTTCTTC.

This clonotype was observed many times. CDR3 in amino acids: CASSQEIAERDGYTF. In DNA, the CDR3 is TGCGCCAGCAGCCAAGAAATAGCGGAGAGGGATGGCTACACCTTC. The chain recombines TRBV4-3 with TRBJ1-2; D is unclear. Per germline, CDR1 LGHNA and CDR2 YSLEER. The CDR3 length is 15 residues. Trimming pared 0 bases from V and 6 bases from J, leaving 14 bases between.

There are a few counts of this clonotype. The chain has TRBV20-1 and TRBJ1-6; D not resolved. V dropped 3 bases and J dropped 10 bases, with 16 bases sitting between them. This CDR3 has 14 residues. The germline V gene has CDR1 DFQATT and CDR2 SNEGSKA (reference sequence). CDR3 bases: TGCAGTGCTAGTCGTGGTGGGTTAGGCTCACCCCTCCACTTT. Residues: CSASRGGLGSPLHF.

The genes are TRBV28 and TRBJ1-2; D is perhaps TRBD1 (5 bases). The germline V and J ends were trimmed by 5 bases and 4 bases, with 14 bases remaining between them. CDR1 and CDR2 from the germline V gene are MDHEN and SYDVKM. The CDR3 is 14 amino acids. CDR3 amino acids: CASSPGPGTYGYTF. CDR3 DNA: TGTGCCAGCAGTCCCGGGCCCGGGACCTATGGCTACACCTTC.